The 21 T cell receptor beta chains below come from one sample, sequenced in a study of blood T cells in healthy people across ages. Then a second PCR, running roughly 7 to 11 cycles, was carried out with a sample-barcoded 5' primer and a J-beta primer mix. TCRdb reprocessed the 5' RACE reads with MiXCR, giving one entry per CDR3 protein. The data show approximately 800,000 distinct CDR3 sequences, about 34% seen once. The specimen sequenced was blood. The source is a man aged 18 to 29 in good health.

The chain is built from TRBV27 and TRBJ1-2, with D unresolved. This CDR3 has 12 amino acids. The V end lost 11 bases, the J end lost 8 bases, and 18 bases lay between the germline ends. The germline CDR1 and CDR2 sequences are MNHEY and SMNVEV (reference sequence). The CDR3 loop reads CAGTSGLWGYTF. Written as DNA, the CDR3 is TGTGCCGGTACATCGGGGTTGTGGGGCTACACCTTC.

This clonotype has only a few counts. The rearrangement joins TRBV19 to TRBJ2-6; 7 bases are shared with TRBD1. The J segment lost 0 bases and the V segment lost 6 bases, leaving 11 bases of the junction unmatched. CDR3 length: 18 amino acids. Germline CDR1 LNHDA, CDR2 SQIVND (reference sequence). The CDR3 coding sequence is TGTGCCAGTAGCCTCAATCGGGACAGAAACTCTGGGGCCAACGTCCTGACTTTC. Protein: CASSLNRDRNSGANVLTF.

As to this clonotype: A much larger clone lies a single base off, so this may be a read error. The chain combines TRBV20-1 with TRBJ2-1; D not resolved. The CDR3 is 13 residues long. Germline values: CDR1 DFQATT, CDR2 SNEGSKA (reference sequence). Trimming left V 1 base short and J 6 bases short, with 10 bases between. CDR3 protein: CSARGEASNEQFF. The CDR3 bases are TGCAGTGCTAGAGGGGAAGCTAGCAATGAGCAGTTCTTC.

This rearrangement joins TRBV12-3 or TRBV12-4 to TRBJ2-2, with 13 bases lining up with TRBD2. J gave up 5 bases and V 5 bases, and 5 bases lay outside the gene matches. The CDR3 contains 16 residues. The CDR3 spells CASSETSGGSTGELFF. The CDR3 nucleotides read TGTGCCAGCAGTGAGACTAGCGGGGGGTCGACCGGGGAGCTGTTTTTT.

This clonotype was observed many times. The chain combines TRBV11-2 with TRBJ2-1; a weak D match, TRBD2 (7 bases). Looked up from germline, CDR1 is SGHAT and CDR2 is FQNNGV. The CDR3 contains 15 residues. V lost 0 bases and J 8 bases, leaving 14 bases between the germline ends. The CDR3 region is CASSLDRGGRDEQFF. CDR3 DNA: TGTGCCAGCAGCTTAGATAGGGGGGGCCGGGATGAGCAGTTCTTC.

A note on this clonotype: An end of the junction differs from the germline gene, which may be a read error. The chain uses TRBV10-3 and TRBJ2-5; TRBD2 aligns across 7 bases. The germline V gene encodes CDR1 ENHRY and CDR2 SYGVKD. This CDR3 region has 14 residues. The CDR3 reads CATSIGGEMKTQYF. DNA for the CDR3: TGTGCCACCAGTATTGGGGGGGAGATGAAGACCCAGTACTTC.

The chain is built from TRBV7-2 and TRBJ2-3; D unclear. Trimming pared 5 bases from V and 8 bases from J, leaving 14 bases between. This CDR3 is 13 amino acids long. CDR1 and CDR2 from the germline V gene are SGHTA and FQGNSA. In DNA, the CDR3 is TGTGCCAGCAGCCAGGTGCCTCCAGGTACGCAGTATTTT. Translated: CASSQVPPGTQYF.

The gene calls are TRBV4-1 and TRBJ1-2, with a possible D match to TRBD1 (5 bases). CDR1 and CDR2 (germline): MGHRA, YSYEKL. Deletions cut 4 bases from V and 3 bases from J, with 12 bases between. The CDR3 sequence is 14 residues long. CDR3 DNA: TGCGCCAGCAGCCTCCCCGGGACGCACTATGGCTACACCTTC. This translates into CASSLPGTHYGYTF.

In this sample, this clonotype turned up once. The chain recombines TRBV7-6 with TRBJ2-7, with 10 nucleotides matching TRBD2. The V and J ends lost 1 base and 1 base, in that order; junction bases with no gene match: 4. Germline CDR1 reads SGHVS; CDR2 reads FNYEAQ. The CDR3 extends over 16 amino acids. In DNA, the CDR3 is TGTGCCAGCAGCTTAGGGGCTAGCGGGGGATCCTACGAGCAGTACTTC. Translated, it gives CASSLGASGGSYEQYF.

This clonotype was observed at least ten times. The chain employs TRBV4-2 and TRBJ2-7; no clear D gene. CDR1 LGHNA and CDR2 YNFKEQ come from the germline V gene. The CDR3 is made up of 13 amino acids. V dropped 0 bases and J dropped 5 bases, with 8 bases sitting between them. The CDR3 spells CASSQDRWNEQYF. In nucleotides, the CDR3 is TGTGCCAGCAGCCAAGATCGGTGGAACGAGCAGTACTTC.

On this clonotype itself: With a much larger clone just one base away, this may be a read error. V is TRBV20-1 and J is TRBJ1-2; D call uncertain. Deletions cut 3 bases from V and 7 bases from J, with 18 bases between. This CDR3 is built from 14 residues. Germline-derived CDR1 and CDR2 are DFQATT and SNEGSKA (reference sequence). Here the CDR3 reads CSASLEVAGSGYTF. For the CDR3, the DNA is TGCAGTGCTAGCCTGGAGGTCGCGGGGAGTGGCTACACCTTC.

A note on this clonotype: A much bigger clone sits one base away, suggesting this may be a read error. The V and J genes are TRBV20-1 and TRBJ2-5; unclear D gene. The DNA end lines up better with TRBJ2-1; the J call may be wrong. Germline CDR1 and CDR2: DFQATT and SNEGSKA (reference sequence). The CDR3 spans 14 residues. The CDR3 protein is CSASSGLNQETQFF. The CDR3 bases are TGCAGTGCTTCTTCGGGCCTAAACCAAGAGACCCAGTTCTTC.

The J gene is TRBJ1-2, the V gene TRBV4-2; D not certain. The V gene's germline CDR1 is LGHNA and CDR2 YNFKEQ. V lost 0 bases and J 0 bases, leaving 8 bases between the germline ends. The CDR3 totals 15 residues. CDR3 in DNA: TGTGCCAGCAGCCAAGAAACGAGAACTAACTATGGCTACACCTTC. This translates into CASSQETRTNYGYTF.

In this sample, this clonotype turned up many times. The genes are TRBV6-6 and TRBJ2-3, with D unresolved. Trimming stripped 6 bases from V and 6 bases from J, with 13 bases between. In germline, CDR1 is MNHNY, CDR2 SVGAGI (reference sequence). The CDR3 contains 13 residues. CDR3 in DNA: TGTGCCAGCAGCAAATTTGTCCGGGATACGCAGTATTTT. Protein sequence: CASSKFVRDTQYF.

Concerning this clonotype: Just one base apart from a much larger clone, this may be a read error. In this CDR3 the conserved last residue, phenylalanine or tryptophan, is missing, so a read error is likely. The gene calls are TRBV5-1 and TRBJ2-1; TRBD1 matches 9 bases. The V gene end was trimmed by 3 bases and the J gene end by 6 bases; junction bases not matched to a gene: 4. CDR1 is SGHRS, CDR2 YFSETQ, per germline. This CDR3 comprises 14 residues. CDR3 coding DNA: TGCGCCAGCAGCTCGAAGACAGGGGGCAATGAGCAGTTCTTA. Translation gives CASSSKTGGNEQFL.

V is TRBV7-2 and J is TRBJ1-1; D remains ambiguous. Trimming removed 8 bases from V and 2 bases from J, with 18 bases in between. The CDR3 spans 15 residues. CDR1 and CDR2 from the germline V gene are SGHTA and FQGNSA. The CDR3 sequence: CASSPQVSGNTEAFF. In DNA form, the CDR3 reads TGTGCCAGCTCCCCTCAGGTGTCAGGAAACACTGAAGCTTTCTTT.

This clonotype was detected many times. This chain joins TRBV7-2 and TRBJ2-4; the D is unclear. CDR1 is SGHTA and CDR2 is FQGNSA in the germline V gene. V was trimmed by 5 bases and J by 8 bases, leaving 16 bases between them. The CDR3 covers 14 residues. The CDR3 nucleotides read TGTGCCAGCAGCCCCCGCCCGCTTTTTGACATTCAGTACTTC. Protein: CASSPRPLFDIQYF.

This clonotype was seen ten or more times. The chain recombines TRBV21-1 with TRBJ2-5; TRBD2 is taken as the D call from the table, unchecked against the DNA. TRBV21-1 is annotated as a pseudogene. The CDR3 is made up of 15 amino acids. This CDR3 reads CATAATRLAMETQYF. In DNA form, the CDR3 reads TGTGCCACCGCAGCAACAAGACTAGCGATGGAGACCCAGTACTTC.

This chain uses TRBV6-6 with TRBJ1-1, with TRBD1 as a possible D gene (5 bases). This CDR3 comprises 12 residues. The V end was cut by 6 bases, the J end by 6 bases, with 11 bases between. CDR1 MNHNY and CDR2 SVGAGI come from the germline V gene (reference sequence). CDR3 DNA sequence: TGTGCCAGCAGCAGACGGGGGGCTGAAGCTTTCTTT. This sequence encodes CASSRRGAEAFF.

A word on this clonotype: A read error may explain this, as a much larger clone is one base away. The rearrangement joins TRBV6-6 to TRBJ1-2; no clear D. The CDR3 has 14 amino acids. The germline CDR1 and CDR2 sequences are MNHNY and SVGAGI (reference sequence). CDR3 coding DNA: TGTGCCAGCAGTCACCTCGGAAGGGAACATGGCTGCACCTTC. This gives the protein CASSHLGREHGCTF.

The chain employs TRBV2 and TRBJ2-5; D gene unclear. CDR3 size: 12 residues. The V gene's germline CDR1 is SNHLY and CDR2 FYNNEI. Trimming pared 2 bases from V and 6 bases from J, leaving 7 bases between. CDR3 coding DNA: TGTGCCAGCAGTGAAAGGGATCAGACCCAGTACTTC. This codes for CASSERDQTQYF.